This TCR beta chain was obtained from a study of blood T cell repertoires in COVID-19. About this clone: The same CDR3 is also encoded by other DNA sequences in this sample.

Under the authors' procedure: It was from reference gene primer amplification that nucleated cell counts were estimated. Method: immunoSEQ multiplex PCR; TCRdb's copy keeps in-frame clones and lacks some. That table furnishes V, J and clone size, whereas the DNA furnished D and trimming. The profile covers around 200,000 clones, with approximately 82% appearing a single time and under 3.5% taken by the ten largest. The sample consisted of peripheral blood. The clonotype originates from a man aged 45-60 years with active or convalescent COVID-19.

CDR3 in amino acids: CASSLGAGTDTQYF. The CDR3, as DNA: TGCGCCAGCAGCTTGGGGGCAGGCACAGATACGCAGTATTTT. This sequence joins TRBV5-1 and TRBJ2-3; D unclear. CDR1 is SGHRS, CDR2 YFSETQ, per germline. Trimming shortened V by 0 bases and J by 1 base, and 6 bases separated the two germline ends. CDR3 length equals 14 residues.